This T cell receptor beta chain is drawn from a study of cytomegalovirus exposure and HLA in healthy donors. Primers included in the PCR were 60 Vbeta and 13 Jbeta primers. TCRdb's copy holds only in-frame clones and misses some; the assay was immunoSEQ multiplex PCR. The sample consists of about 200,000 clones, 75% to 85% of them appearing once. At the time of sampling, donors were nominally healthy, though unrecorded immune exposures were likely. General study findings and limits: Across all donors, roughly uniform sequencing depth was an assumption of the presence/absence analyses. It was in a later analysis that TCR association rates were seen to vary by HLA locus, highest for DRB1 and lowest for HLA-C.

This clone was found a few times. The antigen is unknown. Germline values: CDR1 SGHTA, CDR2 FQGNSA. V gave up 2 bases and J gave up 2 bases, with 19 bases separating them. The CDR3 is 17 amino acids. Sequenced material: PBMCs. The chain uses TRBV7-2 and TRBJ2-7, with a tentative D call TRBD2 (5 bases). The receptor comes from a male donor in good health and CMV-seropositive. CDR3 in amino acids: CASSLSRLERAPYEQYF. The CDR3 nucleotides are TGTGCCAGCAGCTTAAGTAGGCTGGAGAGGGCCCCCTACGAGCAGTACTTC.